A selection of T cell receptor beta chains follows, all from one sample in a study of cytomegalovirus exposure and HLA in healthy donors. Generated by immunoSEQ multiplex PCR, the TCRdb table keeps only in-frame clones and is missing some. Of some 170,000 clones listed, roughly two thirds are singletons. What was sequenced was PBMCs. All receptors come from a woman in her 30s in good health and CMV-seronegative. CDR3s leave out the opening cysteine and the closing phenylalanine or tryptophan.

V gene	J gene	CDR3 protein
TRBV6-1	TRBJ1-3	ASRQGSPGNTIY
TRBV21-1	TRBJ2-3	ASSKYSGPNHTQY
TRBV11-2	TRBJ2-7	ASSPGHEQY
TRBV7-2	TRBJ2-1	ASSLEQGAYNEQF
TRBV4-3	TRBJ2-1	ASSLSTETSRNEQF
TRBV15	TRBJ2-1	ATSSQREYGEQF
TRBV9	TRBJ2-7	ASSRTRDRASYEQY
TRBV18	TRBJ2-6	ASSPFQRASSGANVLT
TRBV23-1	TRBJ1-2	ASRQGISGYT
TRBV6-6	TRBJ1-5	ASSNRYSNQPQH
TRBV9	TRBJ2-2	ASSPRIAGSNTGELF
TRBV13	TRBJ1-1	ASSTPASTGWITEAF
TRBV18	TRBJ2-7	ASSQVLAGTYEQY
TRBV6-1	TRBJ2-5	ASRPGGGKVWTQY
TRBV6-7	TRBJ2-2	ASSYFFGTHTGELF
TRBV28	TRBJ1-5	ASTPLEGYSNQPQH
TRBV7-2	TRBJ2-1	ASSVSSGGLYNEQF
TRBV28	TRBJ2-3	ASRISAGSTDTQY
TRBV15	TRBJ1-1	ATSRSGQGAWGAF
TRBV15	TRBJ2-2	ATRGAGELF
TRBV7-2	TRBJ1-1	ASSVQDTEAF
TRBV20-1	TRBJ2-7	SARAGYEQY
TRBV7-2	TRBJ2-3	ASSASLGLGTDTQY
TRBV6-5	TRBJ2-5	ASRRTGTAGYSQY
TRBV2	TRBJ2-3	ASSDYSGSVYTQY
TRBV30	TRBJ2-1	AWSLGQGSYNEQF
TRBV2	TRBJ2-5	ASRLRLVGETQY
TRBV15	TRBJ2-7	ATSRKRGGSSYEQY